This T cell receptor beta chain comes out of a study of blood T cells in healthy people across ages. General study findings and limits: CMV status of donors was not determined, possibly confounding expanded clonotype changes.

On this clonotype: The antigen is undetermined.

Extraction yielded at least 6 micrograms of total RNA per sample. Sample-barcoded 5' priming and a J-beta primer mix drove a second PCR of about 6 to 11 cycles. The authors tagged each cDNA molecule using a template-switch adaptor with 12 random nucleotides. Via MiXCR, TCRdb re-called the 5' RACE reads, giving one row per CDR3 protein. The data show around 280,000 distinct CDR3 sequences, around 27% seen once. V lost 2 bases and J 3 bases, leaving 8 bases between the germline ends. CDR1 and CDR2 from the germline V gene are MDHEN and SYDVKM. The CDR3 is made up of 13 amino acids. The rearrangement uses TRBV28 and TRBJ2-7; no reliable D call. The sequence derives from a woman in her sixties or seventies in good health. Sample: blood. The CDR3 reads CASSLVSYYEQYF. The CDR3 region has the DNA TGTGCCAGCAGTTTAGTAAGTTACTACGAGCAGTACTTC.